Each of the 30 T cell receptor beta chains below was sequenced from the same sample in a study of OX40 agonist ivuxolimab in advanced cancers. Assay used: immunoSEQ multiplex PCR; TCRdb lists only in-frame clones, some missing. The profile shows over 150,000 clones, 85% to 95% of them singletons. The material sequenced was CD4+ or CD8+ T cells sorted from blood, taken in a trial of the OX40 agonist ivuxolimab. The receptors stem from an adult with an advanced solid tumor such as melanoma, head and neck, liver or kidney cancer.

V gene TRBV2 combines with J gene TRBJ1-4, with TRBD1 matching 7 bases. Looked up from germline, CDR1 is SNHLY and CDR2 is FYNNEI. This CDR3 comprises 17 residues. The V and J ends lost 5 bases and 2 bases, in that order; junction bases with no gene match: 11. CDR3 region: CASSQPWEDRTNEKLFF. DNA for the CDR3: TGTGCCAGCAGTCAACCCTGGGAGGACAGGACTAATGAAAAACTGTTTTTT.

The V call is TRBV6-1, the J call TRBJ2-7, with D maybe TRBD1 (6 bases). In germline, CDR1 is MNHNS, CDR2 SASEGT. The CDR3 contains 14 residues. Between the trimmed V and J ends, which lost 3 bases and 5 bases, there was a span of 14 bases. The CDR3 loop is CASSDYRARNEQYF. Written as DNA, the CDR3 is TGTGCCAGCAGTGACTACAGGGCCCGCAACGAGCAGTACTTC.

A remark on this clone: Other DNA sequences from this sample encode an identical CDR3 as well. The chain couples TRBV11-2 to TRBJ1-2; perhaps TRBD1 as D (6 bases). With 3 bases removed from V and 7 bases from J, the gap between germline ends came to 6 bases. The length of the CDR3 is 11 residues. Germline lookup yields CDR1 SGHAT and CDR2 FQNNGV. For the CDR3, the DNA is TGTGCCAGCAGCTTCAGGGGTGGCTACACCTTC. Translated: CASSFRGGYTF. Drawing the rest from reference TRBV11-2 and TRBJ1-2, the complete variable domain is EAGVAQSPRYKIIEKRQSVAFWCNPISGHATLYWYQQILGQGPKLLIQFQNNGVVDDSQLPKDRFSAERLKGVDSTLKIQPAKLEDSAVYLCASSFRGGYTFGSGTRLTVV.

The V and J genes are TRBV11-2 and TRBJ2-2, with TRBD1 as a possible D gene (6 bases). This CDR3 comprises 15 residues. The V and J ends lost 5 bases and 4 bases respectively, with 14 bases between them. Germline CDR1 is SGHAT and CDR2 is FQNNGV. CDR3 amino acids: CASSQQGLGTGELFF. CDR3 coding DNA: TGTGCCAGCAGCCAGCAGGGGCTCGGCACCGGGGAGCTGTTTTTT.

The chain uses TRBV11-2 and TRBJ2-2; maybe TRBD1 (5 bases). This CDR3 is built from 14 residues. Germline V CDR1 and CDR2: SGHAT, FQNNGV. Trimming took off 3 bases at V and 1 base at J, with 6 bases between the two ends. The CDR3 region is CASSFGQNTGELFF. CDR3 sequence (DNA): TGTGCCAGCAGCTTCGGACAGAACACCGGGGAGCTGTTTTTT.

The genes are TRBV6-5 and TRBJ2-5; 12 nucleotides match TRBD1. The J call is in doubt because the DNA end fits TRBJ2-7 better. CDR1 and CDR2 (germline): MNHEY, SVGAGI. This CDR3 contains 16 residues. CDR3 in DNA: TGTGCCAGCAGTTACCTTGGGACAGGGGGCTTTGTCGAGCAGTACTTC. It encodes CASSYLGTGGFVEQYF.

CDR3: CASSYNPSYGYTF. In DNA, the CDR3 is TGTGCCAGCAGTTATAACCCCAGCTATGGCTACACCTTC. V gene TRBV28 combines with J gene TRBJ1-2, with D unresolved. Trimming removed 4 bases at V and 4 bases at J, with 10 bases between. Germline CDR1 and CDR2: MDHEN and SYDVKM. This CDR3 contains 13 residues.

The rearrangement joins TRBV6-1 to TRBJ1-1; 7 nucleotides line up with TRBD1. Germline trimming cut 1 base from V and 6 bases from J; bases unmatched to any gene: 5. The length of the CDR3 is 14 residues. The germline V gene has CDR1 MNHNS and CDR2 SASEGT. CDR3 in DNA: TGTGCCAGCAGTGAAGTGGGACAGTTTTCTGAAGCTTTCTTT. Residues: CASSEVGQFSEAFF.

The chain is built from TRBV5-1 and TRBJ2-5; the D is unclear. Germline CDR1 is SGHRS and CDR2 is YFSETQ. CDR3 length: 13 amino acids. V dropped 6 bases and J dropped 2 bases, with 11 bases sitting between them. CDR3: CASMGQPQETQYF. The CDR3 nucleotides read TGCGCCAGCATGGGTCAGCCACAAGAGACCCAGTACTTC.

This chain uses TRBV19 with TRBJ1-5; D remains ambiguous. Germline CDR1 LNHDA, CDR2 SQIVND (reference sequence). The CDR3 sequence is 14 residues long. Trimming took off 6 bases at V and 2 bases at J, with 11 bases between the two ends. The CDR3 DNA reads TGTGCCAGTAGCCAGAGAACGGGCAATCAGCCCCAGCATTTT. The encoded protein is CASSQRTGNQPQHF.

This clone was recorded once. The CDR3 DNA follows: TGTGCCAGCAGCGGGGGTTCCCACGAGCAGTACTTC. It specifies CASSGGSHEQYF. This chain joins TRBV6-6 and TRBJ2-7; possibly TRBD2 for D (6 bases). With 6 bases removed from V and 5 bases from J, the gap between germline ends came to 11 bases. The CDR3 spans 12 residues. CDR1 MNHNY and CDR2 SVGAGI come from the germline V gene (reference sequence).

This chain links TRBV5-1 with TRBJ1-3; no clear D gene. The CDR3 is made up of 17 amino acids. Germline V CDR1 and CDR2: SGHRS, YFSETQ. With 3 bases removed from V and 0 bases from J, the gap between germline ends came to 16 bases. This CDR3 is CASSSTIGRPSGNTIYF. The CDR3 region has the DNA TGCGCCAGCAGCTCGACAATAGGACGTCCCTCTGGAAACACCATATATTTT.

The chain joins TRBV7-9 to TRBJ1-2, with a tentative D call TRBD1 (6 bases). The CDR3 is 11 residues long. Looked up from germline, CDR1 is SEHNR and CDR2 is FQNEAQ (reference sequence). The V gene lost 6 bases and the J gene lost 6 bases, with 8 bases spanning the gap. The CDR3 spells CASRQGDGYTF. The CDR3 DNA follows: TGTGCCAGCAGACAGGGCGATGGCTACACCTTC.

The chain links TRBV10-3 to TRBJ2-2; weak D call: TRBD2 (5 bases). The CDR3 length is 18 residues. Germline V CDR1 and CDR2: ENHRY, SYGVKD. Trimming removed 7 bases at V and 4 bases at J, with 25 bases between. CDR3 protein: CAIKGGGREGESTGELFF. Written as DNA, the CDR3 is TGTGCCATCAAGGGTGGAGGAAGGGAAGGTGAGAGCACCGGGGAGCTGTTTTTT.

The J gene is TRBJ1-4, the V gene TRBV5-1, with D possibly matching TRBD1 (5 bases). CDR3 length: 14 residues. The ends were cut back, 6 bases at V and 3 bases at J, with 12 bases in the middle. Per the germline V gene, CDR1 is SGHRS and CDR2 is YFSETQ. CDR3 loop: CASNRGEPNEKLFF. Here the CDR3 DNA reads TGCGCCAGCAACCGAGGGGAACCTAATGAAAAACTGTTTTTT. The full variable domain, its missing parts supplied by reference TRBV5-1 and TRBJ1-4, is KAGVTQTPRYLIKTRGQQVTLSCSPISGHRSVSWYQQTPGQGLQFLFEYFSETQRNKGNFPGRFSGRQFSNSRSEMNVSTLELGDSALYLCASNRGEPNEKLFFGSGTQLSVL.

The chain is built from TRBV10-3 and TRBJ1-4; D is possibly TRBD1 (5 bases). V lost 6 bases and J lost 5, with 10 bases in between. The germline V gene encodes CDR1 ENHRY and CDR2 SYGVKD. CDR3 size: 13 residues. Written as DNA, the CDR3 is TGTGCCATCAGGGGGGAACTCAATGAAAAACTGTTTTTT. This encodes CAIRGELNEKLFF.

The chain has TRBV27 and TRBJ2-2; TRBD2 agrees at 7 bases. The CDR3 extends over 17 amino acids. Germline CDR1 MNHEY, CDR2 SMNVEV (reference sequence). The V and J ends lost 0 bases and 3 bases, in that order; junction bases with no gene match: 7. CDR3 DNA: TGTGCCAGCAGTTTATCCCGGTCAGGGAGGGACACCGGGGAGCTGTTTTTT. Its translation is CASSLSRSGRDTGELFF.

This chain joins TRBV28 and TRBJ1-5; D ambiguous. CDR1 is MDHEN and CDR2 is SYDVKM in the germline V gene. The ends were cut back, 2 bases at V and 2 bases at J, with 10 bases in the middle. This CDR3 has 15 amino acids. The CDR3 nucleotides read TGTGCCAGCAGTTTACTCAGCCGACGCAATCAGCCCCAGCATTTT. The encoded protein is CASSLLSRRNQPQHF.

The rearrangement joins TRBV7-8 to TRBJ2-5, with 15 bases lining up with TRBD2. V lost 1 base, J lost 0 bases, and 12 bases stayed unmatched. The germline gives CDR1 SGHVS, CDR2 FQNEAQ. This CDR3 is built from 21 residues. The chain's CDR3 is CASSLVGLAGGLTRYQETQYF. The CDR3 DNA reads as TGTGCCAGCAGCTTAGTGGGACTAGCGGGGGGCCTTACCCGGTACCAAGAGACCCAGTACTTC.

This clone was picked up one time. J is TRBJ2-1 and V is TRBV5-1; no reliable D call. Per the germline V gene, CDR1 is SGHRS and CDR2 is YFSETQ. V gave up 2 bases and J gave up 7 bases, with 13 bases separating them. The CDR3 totals 14 residues. The CDR3, as DNA: TGCGCCAGCAGCTTAAACAGCCTTCCTAATGAGCAGTTCTTC. This translates into CASSLNSLPNEQFF.

The chain joins TRBV19 to TRBJ2-5, with D maybe TRBD2 (6 bases). There are 13 residues in the CDR3. Germline V gene sequence: CDR1 LNHDA, CDR2 SQIVND (reference sequence). V lost 6 bases, J lost 1 base, and 9 bases lay in between. The chain's CDR3 is CASRRDSQETQYF. CDR3 in DNA: TGTGCCAGTAGACGGGACTCCCAAGAGACCCAGTACTTC.

This sequence joins TRBV28 and TRBJ1-4; TRBD1 aligns across 9 bases. V dropped 6 bases and J dropped 7; count of bases not matched to a gene: 3. Germline loops: CDR1 MDHEN, CDR2 SYDVKM. The CDR3 covers 13 residues. CDR3 DNA sequence: TGTGCCAGCAGGGGACAGGGCTTTGAAAAACTGTTTTTT. Protein sequence: CASRGQGFEKLFF.

The chain links TRBV5-4 to TRBJ1-6; no clear D. Trimming removed 0 bases from V and 4 bases from J, with 5 bases in between. CDR1 is SGHNT and CDR2 is YYREEE in the germline V gene (reference sequence). The CDR3 sequence is 14 residues long. For the CDR3, the DNA is TGTGCCAGCAGCTTGGAAGGGTATAATTCACCCCTCCACTTT. Translation gives CASSLEGYNSPLHF.

The V and J genes are TRBV19 and TRBJ2-7; 11 nucleotides line up with TRBD1. The CDR3 length is 14 residues. V lost 6 bases to trimming and J lost 0 bases; unmatched junction nucleotides: 1. Germline V gives CDR1 LNHDA, CDR2 SQIVND (reference sequence). CDR3 sequence reads: CASRGTGGSYEQYF. CDR3 coding DNA: TGTGCCAGTAGGGGGACAGGGGGCTCCTACGAGCAGTACTTC.

The chain uses TRBV7-9 and TRBJ1-1, with TRBD1 matching over 9 bases. Per germline, CDR1 SEHNR and CDR2 FQNEAQ (reference sequence). V shed 5 bases and J 7 bases; nucleotides not matched to a gene: 11. CDR3 length equals 15 residues. CDR3 sequence reads: CASSPDRGIKGEAFF. For the CDR3, the DNA is TGTGCCAGCAGCCCGGACAGGGGCATTAAGGGTGAAGCTTTCTTT.

The V gene is TRBV28, the J gene TRBJ2-7, with 8 bases fitting TRBD1. Trimming at V came to 3 bases and at J to 4 bases, leaving 11 bases not matched to a gene. The CDR3 sequence is 16 residues long. CDR1 and CDR2 (germline): MDHEN, SYDVKM. In DNA, the CDR3 is TGTGCCAGCAGTTTCGGCGGACAGGGCTTTTCGTACGAGCAGTACTTC. Protein sequence: CASSFGGQGFSYEQYF. Drawing the rest from reference TRBV28 and TRBJ2-7, the complete variable domain is DVKVTQSSRYLVKRTGEKVFLECVQDMDHENMFWYRQDPGLGLRLIYFSYDVKMKEKGDIPEGYSVSREKKERFSLILESASTNQTSMYLCASSFGGQGFSYEQYFGPGTRLTVT.

This chain connects TRBV28 to TRBJ2-6; a possible D gene is TRBD1 (5 bases). Germline lookup yields CDR1 MDHEN and CDR2 SYDVKM. CDR3 length: 15 amino acids. The V end lost 5 bases, the J end lost 0 bases, and 8 bases lay between the germline ends. CDR3 sequence: CASSPGFSGANVLTF. CDR3 DNA: TGTGCCAGCAGTCCAGGGTTCTCTGGGGCCAACGTCCTGACTTTC.

This clone was picked up a small number of times. This sequence joins TRBV19 and TRBJ1-3; D unclear. The CDR3 totals 13 residues. Germline V lookup: CDR1 LNHDA, CDR2 SQIVND (reference sequence). Trimming pared 3 bases from V and 2 bases from J, leaving 5 bases between. This CDR3 is CASSIMTGNTIYF. In nucleotides, the CDR3 is TGTGCCAGTAGTATTATGACTGGAAACACCATATATTTT.

This clone occurred once. The genes are TRBV10-2 and TRBJ1-3; D gene unclear. V was trimmed by 3 bases and J by 2 bases, leaving 8 bases between them. The CDR3 is 14 amino acids. Germline-derived CDR1 and CDR2 are WSHSY and SAAADI. The CDR3 bases are TGCGCCAGCAGTGATCTGGGAACTGGAAACACCATATATTTT. This gives the protein CASSDLGTGNTIYF.

CDR3 bases: TGTGCCAGCTCACCGGCCTTGGAGGGGTCGCAGTACTTC. Translation gives CASSPALEGSQYF. The chain joins TRBV18 to TRBJ2-7; tentatively, D is TRBD2 (6 bases). This CDR3 has 13 amino acids. V lost 3 bases to trimming and J lost 9 bases, with 15 bases between them. CDR1 is KGHSH and CDR2 is LQKENI in the germline V gene.